This T cell receptor beta chain was identified during a study of shared clonotypes between healthy human individuals (dated by TCRdb to the early 2020s). For context, the study as a whole: A couple of women and a few men aged 18 to 49 years were included in the cohort. For each donor, three plates each were used for CD4 naive and CD4 memory, two plates were used for CD8 naive, and one plate was used for CD8 memory. Leukapheresis yielded between about 0.9 and 9.5 billion PBMCs per donor. To estimate repertoire size and how much clonotype sharing occurs between individuals, the study deeply sequenced the blood TCR repertoires of 4 to 6 healthy adults. Different laboratories and diverse techniques were used to prepare libraries and sequence TCR repertoires, to increase sequencing depth and limit assay-specific biases. What the authors observed across the whole study: Even with the large sequencing depth, rarefaction of the sorted-subset datasets indicated that sequencing was incomplete. Based on pairwise subsampling, the degree of clonotype sharing among donors was expected to be affected by sequencing depth. Because the study included a small number of donors, the genetic and exposure-history diversity represented was limited. Sampling was restricted to blood, and TCR repertoires in tissue are likely to differ from TCR repertoires in blood. Compared with non-shared clonotypes, clonotypes shared by all four sorted-subset donors had higher generation probabilities. When several donors were compared, the shared fraction of clonotypes was about 5% for naive CD4, approximately 3.3% for naive CD8, 2% to 2.5% for memory CD4, and 0.4% for memory CD8. Naive subsets generally had larger estimated clonotype richness than memory subsets.

CD8 naive samples were CD45RO-negative cells positively selected for CCR7, giving a CD45RA+CCR7+ population that excluded TemRA cells. Healthy HIV-negative adults with no recently reported acute infections or vaccinations were included as donors. Every donor was a Caucasian adult residing in Nashville, Tennessee, USA. Blood was obtained by leukapheresis, after which PBMCs were separated by Ficoll-Histopaque density gradient centrifugation and cryopreserved in liquid nitrogen vapor phase. Analytical flow cytometry was used to check the purity and quantity of each magnetically sorted T cell population. Each sorted fraction had its genomic DNA isolated and then quantified by UV absorbance on a Nanodrop 2000c. Using the deep immunoSEQ assay, multiplex PCR amplified TCR CDR3 regions from genomic DNA. For each cell subset, the extracted genomic DNA was distributed evenly across all wells of several immunoSEQ 96-well plates, and each plate served as one replicate. Each replicate PCR for sorted subsets received about 220 ng genomic DNA, equal to tens of thousands of T cell genomes. The purified libraries were quantified using a Qubit 3.0 fluorometer, sized with a Bioanalyzer 2100, and then quantified again using the KAPA Library Quantification kit. A separate single-read 150-cycle Illumina NextSeq 550 flow cell was used to sequence each immunoSEQ 96-well plate. The original pipeline was this. Because the immunoSEQ output included only junctional sequences and no quality scores, the filtering could not be the same as the filtering used for full-length reads. Sequences were annotated with PyIR, a Python wrapper for IgBLAST v1.9, and V/J genes and CDR3 were assigned using IMGT germline references. Reads were removed for weak V/J assignments (E-value above 1e-6), missing CDR3, stop codons, out-of-frame junctions, or ambiguous translated residues. V3J clonotypes were defined as sequences sharing the same inferred V gene, J gene, and CDR3 amino acid sequence. Percentage overlap between repertoires was calculated by dividing the number of shared unique clonotypes by the size of the smaller repertoire. RTK rarefaction, the Chao1 estimator, and Recon v2.1 estimates of unobserved clonotypes were used to assess repertoire richness. OLGA was used to compute generation probabilities for all TCRbeta clonotypes that the gDNA method yielded from a few donors. Not all clones reach the TCRdb copy of this immuneACCESS table, which keeps in-frame sequences only. Checked studies attribute under half of the gap to unresolved V genes and leave the rest unexplained. D and trimming come from the DNA, and the V and J calls and clone size come from that table. In this sample the table shows some 600,000 clones, approximately 96% of which occur a single time. The biggest ten clones account for roughly 0.12% of the sample.

As for this clone: Its antigen has not been determined. No base qualities exist here, and no much larger clone lies one base off it.

Reading from cysteine to phenylalanine, the CDR3 counts 16 amino acids. Solely the CDR3 DNA is kept, with 48 bases framed from the first base. Sequences SNHLY (CDR1) and FYNNEI (CDR2) are obtained from the germline V gene. V gives up 2 bases and J gives up 1 base, and the segment between their germline ends measures 14 bases. The source of this sequence is a woman aged 25 to 39 in good health. The sample was naive CD8+ T cells sorted from blood. Taken with the paper, the label for cell subset or site translates to: CD45RA+CCR7+. Recombination connected TRBV2 to TRBJ1-1, with a weak D call of TRBD1 (6 bases match). The nucleotides are TGTGCCAGCAGTGAATCACAGGGAGGGTGGAACACTGAAGCTTTCTTT. It translates to CASSESQGGWNTEAFF. Beyond the CDR3, the reference TRBV2 and TRBJ1-1 genes provide the residues; the full variable domain reads: EPEVTQTPSHQVTQMGQEVILRCVPISNHLYFYWYRQILGQKVEFLVSFYNNEISEKSEIFDDQFSVERPDGSNFTLKIRSTKLEDSAMYFCASSESQGGWNTEAFFGQGTRLTVV.